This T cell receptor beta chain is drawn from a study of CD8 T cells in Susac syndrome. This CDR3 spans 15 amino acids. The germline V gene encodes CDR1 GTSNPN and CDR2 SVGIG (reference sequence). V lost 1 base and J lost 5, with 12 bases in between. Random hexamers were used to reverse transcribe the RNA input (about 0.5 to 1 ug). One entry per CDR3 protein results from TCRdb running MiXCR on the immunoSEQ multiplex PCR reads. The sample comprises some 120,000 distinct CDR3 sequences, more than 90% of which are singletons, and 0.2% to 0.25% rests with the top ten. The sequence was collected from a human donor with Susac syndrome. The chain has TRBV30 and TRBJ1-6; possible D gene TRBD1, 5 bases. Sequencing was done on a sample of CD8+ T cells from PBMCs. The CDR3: CAWSEGSLDNSPLHF. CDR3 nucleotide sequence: TGTGCCTGGAGTGAGGGGTCTCTGGATAATTCACCCCTCCACTTT.